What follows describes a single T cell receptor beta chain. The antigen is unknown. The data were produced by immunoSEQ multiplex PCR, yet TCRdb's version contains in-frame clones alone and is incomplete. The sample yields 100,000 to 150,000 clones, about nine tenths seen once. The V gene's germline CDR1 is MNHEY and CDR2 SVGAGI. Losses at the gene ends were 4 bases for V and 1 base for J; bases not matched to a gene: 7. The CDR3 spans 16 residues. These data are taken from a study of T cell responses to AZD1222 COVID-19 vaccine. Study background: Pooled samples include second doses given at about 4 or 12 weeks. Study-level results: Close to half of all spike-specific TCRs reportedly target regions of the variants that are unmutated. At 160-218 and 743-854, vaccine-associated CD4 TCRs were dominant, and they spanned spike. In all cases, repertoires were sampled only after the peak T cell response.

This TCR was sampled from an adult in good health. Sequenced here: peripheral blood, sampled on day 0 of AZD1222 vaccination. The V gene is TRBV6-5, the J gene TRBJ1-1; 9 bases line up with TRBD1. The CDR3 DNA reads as TGTGCCAGCAGTTCCGGACAGGGGAATGGGAACACTGAAGCTTTCTTT. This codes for CASSSGQGNGNTEAFF.